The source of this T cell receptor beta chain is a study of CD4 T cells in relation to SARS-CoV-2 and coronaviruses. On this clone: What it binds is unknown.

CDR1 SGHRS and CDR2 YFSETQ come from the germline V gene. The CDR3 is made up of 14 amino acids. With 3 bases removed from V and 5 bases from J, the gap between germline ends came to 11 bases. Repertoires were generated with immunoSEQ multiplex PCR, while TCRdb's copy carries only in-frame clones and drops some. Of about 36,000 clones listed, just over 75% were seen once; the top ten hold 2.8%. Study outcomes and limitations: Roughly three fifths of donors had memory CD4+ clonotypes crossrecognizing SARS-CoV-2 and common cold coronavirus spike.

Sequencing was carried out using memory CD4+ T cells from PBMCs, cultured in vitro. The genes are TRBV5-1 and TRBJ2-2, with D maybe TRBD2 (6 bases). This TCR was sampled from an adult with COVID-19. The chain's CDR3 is CASSSPGLTGELFF. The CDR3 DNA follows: TGCGCCAGCAGCTCGCCGGGACTTACCGGGGAGCTGTTTTTT.